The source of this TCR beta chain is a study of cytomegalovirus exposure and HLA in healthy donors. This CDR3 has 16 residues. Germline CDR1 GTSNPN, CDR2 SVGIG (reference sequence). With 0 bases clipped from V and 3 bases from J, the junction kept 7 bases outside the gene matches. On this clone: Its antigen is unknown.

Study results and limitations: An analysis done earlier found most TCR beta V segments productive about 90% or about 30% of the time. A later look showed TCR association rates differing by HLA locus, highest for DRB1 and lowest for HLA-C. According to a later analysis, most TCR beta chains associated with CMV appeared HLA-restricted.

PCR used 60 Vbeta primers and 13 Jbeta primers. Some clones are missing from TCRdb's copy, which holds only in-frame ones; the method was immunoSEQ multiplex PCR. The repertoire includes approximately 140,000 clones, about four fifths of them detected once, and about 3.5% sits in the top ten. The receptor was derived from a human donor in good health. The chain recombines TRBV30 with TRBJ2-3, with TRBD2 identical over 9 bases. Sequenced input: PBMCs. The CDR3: CAWSVGSGGGTDTQYF. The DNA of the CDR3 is TGTGCCTGGAGTGTGGGTAGCGGGGGCGGGACAGATACGCAGTATTTT.